A selection of T cell receptor beta chains follows, all from one sample in a study of molecular identifiers for immune sequencing clone quantification. TCRdb re-analysed the PCR reads in MiXCR, keeping a single row per CDR3 protein. The repertoire includes approximately 680,000 distinct CDR3 sequences, 25% of them detected once, and about 0.78% sits in the top ten. The sequenced material came from naive CD8+ T cells from blood, with Jurkat cell RNA spiked in. The receptors shown here come from a human donor in good health. Some libraries in this study had Jurkat cell RNA spiked in. The conserved cysteine and the conserved F or W are not part of the CDR3 here. A D gene is named only where the DNA matches it firmly.

d_call: NA; v_call: TRBV7-2; cdr3_aa: ASSGQEDNEQF
d_call: NA; v_call: TRBV7-9; cdr3_aa: ASSPSGAETQY
d_call: NA; v_call: TRBV12-3/TRBV12-4; cdr3_aa: ASSFPPRTGELF
d_call: NA; v_call: TRBV7-9; cdr3_aa: ASSGVGETQY
d_call: TRBD1; v_call: TRBV14; cdr3_aa: ASSPRTGPVSNEQF
d_call: NA; v_call: TRBV7-8; cdr3_aa: ASSFDYASSYEQY
d_call: NA; v_call: TRBV5-4; cdr3_aa: ASSLRSATEAF
d_call: NA; v_call: TRBV28; cdr3_aa: ASSAYRSLSYNEQF
d_call: TRBD2; v_call: TRBV6-1; cdr3_aa: ACTSFRLAMETQY
d_call: TRBD1; v_call: TRBV7-9; cdr3_aa: ASSLVVKTGTANEKLF
d_call: TRBD1; v_call: TRBV4-2; cdr3_aa: ASSHSGTADYEQY
d_call: TRBD1; v_call: TRBV11-2; cdr3_aa: ASSLHRDRANEQF
d_call: NA; v_call: TRBV7-9; cdr3_aa: ASSLGAADEQY
d_call: TRBD2; v_call: TRBV5-4; cdr3_aa: ASSLVAGGRTGELF
d_call: NA; v_call: TRBV6-5; cdr3_aa: ASRSRPLVADSYNEQF
d_call: TRBD2; v_call: TRBV4-2; cdr3_aa: ASSQGPSGTNTGELF
d_call: NA; v_call: TRBV4-3; cdr3_aa: ASSQDIGTPTYEQY
d_call: NA; v_call: TRBV12-3/TRBV12-4; cdr3_aa: ASSSTPGATEAF
d_call: NA; v_call: TRBV27; cdr3_aa: ANSIAPVRDTQY
d_call: NA; v_call: TRBV5-3; cdr3_aa: ASSLSGTNYGYT
d_call: NA; v_call: TRBV19; cdr3_aa: ASSQLSNYGYT
d_call: TRBD1; v_call: TRBV12-3/TRBV12-4; cdr3_aa: ASRSGQDENIQY
d_call: NA; v_call: TRBV12-3/TRBV12-4; cdr3_aa: ASSLDGSGGWGYT
d_call: TRBD1; v_call: TRBV7-9; cdr3_aa: ASAKDRGGEETQY